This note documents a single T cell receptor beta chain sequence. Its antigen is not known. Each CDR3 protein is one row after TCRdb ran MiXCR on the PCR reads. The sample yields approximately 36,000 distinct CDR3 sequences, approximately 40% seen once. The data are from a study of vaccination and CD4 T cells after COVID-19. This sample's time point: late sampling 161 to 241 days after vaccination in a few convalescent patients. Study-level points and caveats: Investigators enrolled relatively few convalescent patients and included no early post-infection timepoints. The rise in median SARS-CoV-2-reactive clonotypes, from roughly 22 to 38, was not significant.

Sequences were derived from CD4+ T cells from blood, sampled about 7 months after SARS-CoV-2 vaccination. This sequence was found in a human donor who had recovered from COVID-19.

CDR3 nucleotide sequence: TGTGCCAGCAGTGAATATGGGCGGTCTGAATACTCGGGCTACGAGCAGTACTTC. Its protein product is CASSEYGRSEYSGYEQYF. The chain uses TRBV6-1 and TRBJ2-7; D not resolved. The length of the CDR3 is 18 residues. CDR1 MNHNS and CDR2 SASEGT come from the germline V gene. V lost 2 bases and J lost 3, with 23 bases in between.